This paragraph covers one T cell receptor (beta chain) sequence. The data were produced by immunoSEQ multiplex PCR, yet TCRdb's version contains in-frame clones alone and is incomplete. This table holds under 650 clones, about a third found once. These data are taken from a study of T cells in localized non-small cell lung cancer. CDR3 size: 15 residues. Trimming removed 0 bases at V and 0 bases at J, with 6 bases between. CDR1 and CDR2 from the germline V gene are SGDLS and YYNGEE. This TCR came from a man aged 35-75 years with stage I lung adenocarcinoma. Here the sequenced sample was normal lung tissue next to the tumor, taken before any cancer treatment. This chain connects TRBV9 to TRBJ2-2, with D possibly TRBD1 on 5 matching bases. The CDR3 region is CASSVGGANTGELFF. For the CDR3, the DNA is TGTGCCAGCAGCGTAGGGGGCGCGAACACCGGGGAGCTGTTTTTT. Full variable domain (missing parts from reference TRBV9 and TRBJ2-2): DSGVTQTPKHLITATGQRVTLRCSPRSGDLSVYWYQQSLDQGLQFLIQYYNGEERAKGNILERFSAQQFPDLHSELNLSSLELGDSALYFCASSVGGANTGELFFGEGSRLTVL.